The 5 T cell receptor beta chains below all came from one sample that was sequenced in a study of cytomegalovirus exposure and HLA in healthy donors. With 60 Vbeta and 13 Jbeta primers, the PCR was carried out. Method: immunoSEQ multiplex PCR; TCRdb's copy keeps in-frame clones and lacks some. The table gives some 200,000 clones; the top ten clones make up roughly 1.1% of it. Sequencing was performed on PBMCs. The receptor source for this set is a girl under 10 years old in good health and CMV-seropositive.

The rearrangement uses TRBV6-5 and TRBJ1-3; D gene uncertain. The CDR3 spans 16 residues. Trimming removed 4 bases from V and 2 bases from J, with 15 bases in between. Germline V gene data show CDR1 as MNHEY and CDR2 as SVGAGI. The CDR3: CASSSSILGAGNTIYF. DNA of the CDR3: TGTGCCAGCAGTTCTTCAATCCTGGGCGCTGGAAACACCATATATTTT.

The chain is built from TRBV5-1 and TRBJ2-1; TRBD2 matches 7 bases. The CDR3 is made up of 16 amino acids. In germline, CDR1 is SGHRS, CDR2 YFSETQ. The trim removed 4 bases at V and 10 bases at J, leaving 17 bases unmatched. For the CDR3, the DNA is TGCGCCAGCAGCGGGTCCGGGACTACCGGTCAGGGAGAGCAGTTCTTC. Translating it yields CASSGSGTTGQGEQFF. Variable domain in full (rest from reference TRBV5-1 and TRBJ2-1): KAGVTQTPRYLIKTRGQQVTLSCSPISGHRSVSWYQQTPGQGLQFLFEYFSETQRNKGNFPGRFSGRQFSNSRSEMNVSTLELGDSALYLCASSGSGTTGQGEQFFGPGTRLTVL.

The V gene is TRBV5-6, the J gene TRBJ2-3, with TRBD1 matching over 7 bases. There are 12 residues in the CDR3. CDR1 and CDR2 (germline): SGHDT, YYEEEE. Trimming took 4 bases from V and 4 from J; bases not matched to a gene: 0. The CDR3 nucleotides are TGTGCCAGCAGCCAGGGGGCAGATACGCAGTATTTT. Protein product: CASSQGADTQYF.

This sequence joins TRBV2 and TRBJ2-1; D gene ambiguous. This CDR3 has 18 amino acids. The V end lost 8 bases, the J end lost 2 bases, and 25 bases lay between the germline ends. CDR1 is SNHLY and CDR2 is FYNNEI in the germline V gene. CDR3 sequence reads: CASAGSLGPALPYNEQFF. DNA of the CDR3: TGTGCCAGCGCTGGATCGTTAGGTCCAGCGCTTCCCTACAATGAGCAGTTCTTC. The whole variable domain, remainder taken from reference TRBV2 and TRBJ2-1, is EPEVTQTPSHQVTQMGQEVILRCVPISNHLYFYWYRQILGQKVEFLVSFYNNEISEKSEIFDDQFSVERPDGSNFTLKIRSTKLEDSAMYFCASAGSLGPALPYNEQFFGPGTRLTVL.

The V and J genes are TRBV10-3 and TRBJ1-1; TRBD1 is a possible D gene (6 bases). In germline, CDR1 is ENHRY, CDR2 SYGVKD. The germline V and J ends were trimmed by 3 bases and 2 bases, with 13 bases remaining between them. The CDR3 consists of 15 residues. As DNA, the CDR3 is TGTGCCATCAGTGATCTCGACAGGCGTAACACTGAAGCTTTCTTT. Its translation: CAISDLDRRNTEAFF.